Listed below are T cell receptor beta chains from one sample, sequenced in a study of post-analysis software for immune sequencing data. TCRdb itself ran the PCR reads through MiXCR, one entry per CDR3 protein. Seen here are hundreds of thousands of distinct CDR3 sequences, around 40% observed once, and the top ten hold 12%. Sequenced sample: blood. The receptors come from a girl aged 10 to 17 with multiple sclerosis. CDR3s include the opening cysteine and the closing phenylalanine or tryptophan. The D gene is left open where the match is weak.

V gene: TRBV28; D gene: NA; J gene: TRBJ2-5; CDR3 DNA: TGTGCCCGAAGAGACCATTGCGGTCAAGAGACCCAGTACTTC; CDR3 protein: CARRDHCGQETQYF
V gene: TRBV6-1; D gene: NA; J gene: TRBJ1-2; CDR3 DNA: TGTGCCAGCAGGGGGTCGGGGGTTGGAAACTATGGCTACACCTTC; CDR3 protein: CASRGSGVGNYGYTF
V gene: TRBV7-4; D gene: TRBD2; J gene: TRBJ2-2; CDR3 DNA: TGTGCCAGCCCCTTCGAAGGGGAGGGACCAAACACCGGGGAGCTGTTTTTT; CDR3 protein: CASPFEGEGPNTGELFF
V gene: TRBV9; D gene: NA; J gene: TRBJ2-2; CDR3 DNA: TGTGCCAGCAGCGTAGATGTGGAGCTGTTTTTT; CDR3 protein: CASSVDVELFF
V gene: TRBV12-3/TRBV12-4; D gene: NA; J gene: TRBJ2-3; CDR3 DNA: TGTGCCAGCGCTCTCTTGGGAGCCTACACAGATGCGCAGTATTTT; CDR3 protein: CASALLGAYTDAQYF
V gene: TRBV6-2/TRBV6-3; D gene: TRBD2; J gene: TRBJ2-7; CDR3 DNA: TGTGCCAGCAGTGCCCAACTAGCGGGAGAGGGCGAGCAGTACTTC; CDR3 protein: CASSAQLAGEGEQYF
V gene: TRBV20-1; D gene: TRBD2; J gene: TRBJ2-2; CDR3 DNA: TGCAGTGCTAGTCCTCCTAGCGGGATAAACACCGGGGAGCTGTTTTTT; CDR3 protein: CSASPPSGINTGELFF
V gene: TRBV29-1; D gene: NA; J gene: TRBJ1-2; CDR3 DNA: TGCAGCGCTAGTACGGGTAACTATGGCTACACCTTC; CDR3 protein: CSASTGNYGYTF
V gene: TRBV20-1; D gene: NA; J gene: TRBJ2-5; CDR3 DNA: TGCAGTGCCCCCTCTAGCCCCCAAGAGACCCAGTACTTC; CDR3 protein: CSAPSSPQETQYF
V gene: TRBV20-1; D gene: NA; J gene: TRBJ2-1; CDR3 DNA: TGCAGTGCTAGGCAACCGGGACGTGCGTACAATGAGCAGTTCTTC; CDR3 protein: CSARQPGRAYNEQFF
V gene: TRBV4-2; D gene: TRBD2; J gene: TRBJ2-7; CDR3 DNA: TGTGCCAGCAGCCAAGAACAGCGGGAGAGAGAGCAGTACTTC; CDR3 protein: CASSQEQREREQYF
V gene: TRBV4-1; D gene: TRBD2; J gene: TRBJ2-1; CDR3 DNA: TGCGCCAGCAGCCAAGGACCGGCCCAGCGGGAGGGTTATGAGCAGTTCTTC; CDR3 protein: CASSQGPAQREGYEQFF